The next 17 T cell receptor beta chains were all read from a single sample in a study of shared clonotypes between healthy human individuals. TCRdb keeps only in-frame clones here, not all; method: immunoSEQ multiplex PCR. In the table there are 150,000 to 200,000 clones, about 93% of which are singletons. Material: naive CD4+ T cells sorted from blood. Subset here: CD45RA+ positively selected. Receptors were obtained from a woman aged 25 to 39 in good health.

This clone showed up just once. The chain has TRBV7-8 and TRBJ1-3; D is uncertain. CDR3 length: 18 residues. With 3 bases removed from V and 0 bases from J, the gap between germline ends came to 18 bases. Germline CDR1 is SGHVS and CDR2 is FQNEAQ. CDR3 sequence (DNA): TGTGCCAGCAGCTTCTTCTATGGACCCGGAACCTCTGGAAACACCATATATTTT. Residues: CASSFFYGPGTSGNTIYF.

This chain links TRBV28 with TRBJ2-7; D call uncertain. The length of the CDR3 is 11 residues. The V gene lost 5 bases and the J gene lost 4 bases, with 6 bases spanning the gap. Germline V gene data show CDR1 as MDHEN and CDR2 as SYDVKM. CDR3 sequence: CASSPYYEQYF. Written as DNA, the CDR3 is TGTGCCAGCAGTCCATATTACGAGCAGTACTTC.

The rearrangement links TRBV28 to TRBJ2-7; 16 bases match TRBD2. V shed 6 bases, J shed 2 bases, and the junction held 10 bases outside the gene matches. This CDR3 has 18 residues. Germline V lookup: CDR1 MDHEN, CDR2 SYDVKM. The DNA of the CDR3 is TGTGCCAGCAGAGGAATCGGGACTAGCGGGAGGGGGACCTACGAGCAGTACTTC. Amino acids: CASRGIGTSGRGTYEQYF.

The chain has TRBV18 and TRBJ2-7; D gene uncertain. Trimming cost V 0 bases and J 2 bases, with 11 bases left between them. Germline-derived CDR1 and CDR2 are KGHSH and LQKENI. This CDR3 comprises 15 residues. The CDR3 loop reads CASSPPSGITYEQYF. The CDR3 DNA reads TGTGCCAGCTCACCACCTTCTGGGATAACCTACGAGCAGTACTTC.

This chain joins TRBV9 and TRBJ2-1; 14 bases line up with TRBD2. CDR3 length equals 22 residues. CDR1 SGDLS and CDR2 YYNGEE come from the germline V gene. Trimming at V came to 0 bases and at J to 4 bases, leaving 18 bases not matched to a gene. As DNA, the CDR3 is TGTGCCAGCAGCGTAGGGGGGACTAGCGGGAGTATTTCGTTGAGTCCATACAATGAGCAGTTCTTC. Translating it yields CASSVGGTSGSISLSPYNEQFF.

V and J are TRBV2 and TRBJ2-5; TRBD1 is a possible D gene (6 bases). TRBJ2-7 matches the DNA end more closely, so the J call is doubtful. In germline, CDR1 is SNHLY, CDR2 FYNNEI. The CDR3 runs to 12 residues. The CDR3 loop is CASTGDGYEQYF. In DNA, the CDR3 is TGTGCCAGCACAGGGGATGGTTACGAGCAGTACTTC.

The chain employs TRBV18 and TRBJ2-5, with TRBD1 identical over 8 bases. The J call may be wrong; the DNA end is better matched by TRBJ2-7. This CDR3 is built from 16 residues. Germline assignment: CDR1 KGHSH and CDR2 LQKENI. Written as DNA, the CDR3 is TGTGCCAGCTCATCCCCGCCGGGACAGGTCTCCTACGAGCAGTACTTC. Its protein is CASSSPPGQVSYEQYF.

The chain uses TRBV11-3 and TRBJ2-1, with D perhaps matching TRBD2 (6 bases). V was pared by 0 bases and J by 6 bases, with 12 bases between. The germline CDR1 and CDR2 sequences are SGHNT and YENEEA. The CDR3 loop spans 15 amino acids. In DNA, the CDR3 is TGTGCCAGCAGCTTAGATCCGGGGGTGGGCAATGAGCAGTTCTTC. It translates to CASSLDPGVGNEQFF.

This rearrangement joins TRBV7-9 to TRBJ1-1; maybe TRBD1 (5 bases). Trimming removed 5 bases from V and 1 base from J, with 8 bases in between. The CDR3 spans 13 residues. Germline CDR1 SEHNR, CDR2 FQNEAQ (reference sequence). This CDR3 is CASSPGQNTEAFF. The CDR3 coding sequence is TGTGCCAGCAGCCCCGGACAGAACACTGAAGCTTTCTTT.

This chain uses TRBV4-1 with TRBJ2-7; the D is unclear. Germline V gene sequence: CDR1 MGHRA, CDR2 YSYEKL. Trimming cost V 0 bases and J 7 bases, with 7 bases left between them. CDR3 length equals 12 residues. The DNA for the CDR3 is TGCGCCAGCAGCCAAGACAGCAGGGAGCAGTACTTC. Translating it yields CASSQDSREQYF.

The V gene is TRBV5-1, the J gene TRBJ2-3; D gene uncertain. V was pared by 2 bases and J by 4 bases, with 20 bases between. Germline V lookup: CDR1 SGHRS, CDR2 YFSETQ. This CDR3 has 17 amino acids. The CDR3 sequence is CASSLYVRDPGSDTQYF. In DNA, the CDR3 is TGCGCCAGCAGCTTATACGTACGAGACCCCGGGTCAGATACGCAGTATTTT.

The chain recombines TRBV28 with TRBJ2-6; the D gene is possibly TRBD1 (5 bases). Trimming took 8 bases from V and 10 from J, leaving 21 bases between them. The CDR3 is 15 residues long. Germline assignment: CDR1 MDHEN and CDR2 SYDVKM. The CDR3 DNA reads as TGTGCCAGCGTGGGCTTTGAGGCAGGGTATAACGTCCTGACTTTC. Translating gives CASVGFEAGYNVLTF.

The rearrangement links TRBV28 to TRBJ2-7, with 10 bases identical to TRBD2. The ends lost 6 bases at V and 2 bases at J; junction bases unmatched: 7. This CDR3 has 15 amino acids. Germline values: CDR1 MDHEN, CDR2 SYDVKM. CDR3 region: CASSSSGRVAYEQYF. As DNA, the CDR3 is TGTGCCAGCAGCTCCAGCGGGAGGGTCGCCTACGAGCAGTACTTC.

This chain connects TRBV30 to TRBJ2-7; 7 bases map to TRBD1. The V gene's germline CDR1 is GTSNPN and CDR2 SVGIG (reference sequence). CDR3 length equals 13 residues. Unmatched junction bases numbered 4, after V lost 2 bases and J lost 3 bases. CDR3 bases: TGTGCCTGGAGTAAGACAGGGTTCTACGAGCAGTACTTC. This translates into CAWSKTGFYEQYF.

This chain joins TRBV5-1 and TRBJ2-1; TRBD2 aligns across 7 bases. The CDR3 totals 13 residues. Per the germline V gene, CDR1 is SGHRS and CDR2 is YFSETQ. V lost 4 bases, J lost 4 bases, and 2 bases stayed unmatched. CDR3 bases: TGCGCCAGCAGCAGCGGGGAATACAATGAGCAGTTCTTC. Translating gives CASSSGEYNEQFF.

J is TRBJ2-1 and V is TRBV19, with no clear D. CDR1 and CDR2 (germline): LNHDA, SQIVND (reference sequence). Trimming removed 5 bases at V and 9 bases at J, with 8 bases between. The CDR3 is made up of 11 amino acids. CDR3 loop: CASSLGIEQFF. CDR3 DNA: TGTGCCAGTAGTCTGGGCATTGAGCAGTTCTTC.

This chain links TRBV6-5 with TRBJ2-7; 9 positions match TRBD2. CDR1 and CDR2 (germline): MNHEY, SVGAGI. This CDR3 contains 15 residues. V dropped 6 bases and J dropped 7; count of bases not matched to a gene: 13. CDR3 in amino acids: CASSHLAGSRGEQYF. CDR3 DNA sequence: TGTGCCAGCAGCCACCTAGCGGGGTCTAGAGGGGAGCAGTACTTC.